The rows below give T cell receptor beta chains drawn from one sample of a study of coeliac disease. Some clones are missing from TCRdb's copy, which holds only in-frame ones; the method was immunoSEQ multiplex PCR. Among roughly 3,100 clones listed, about two thirds were seen once. The sequenced sample was intraepithelial lymphocytes from the gut. These receptors were collected from a man aged 18 to 35 with celiac disease on a gluten-free diet. CDR3s include the opening cysteine and the closing phenylalanine or tryptophan. D genes are given only for firm matches. Size is stated for part of the rows, as once, few or many counts, or as a class when the clone is expanded.

V: TRBV4-3; D: -; J: TRBJ1-2; size: -; CDR3: CASSQGAGPTGYTF; DNA: TGCGCCAGCAGCCAAGGGGCAGGGCCAACGGGCTACACCTTC
V: TRBV19; D: TRBD1; J: TRBJ2-7; size: once; CDR3: CASSTGTGTYEQYF; DNA: TGTGCCAGTAGTACTGGGACAGGGACGTACGAGCAGTACTTC
V: TRBV29-1; D: TRBD1; J: TRBJ2-2; size: few; CDR3: CSVTGQYTGELFF; DNA: TGCAGCGTAACGGGACAGTACACCGGGGAGCTGTTTTTT
V: TRBV5-1; D: -; J: TRBJ2-5; size: -; CDR3: CASSRSSGQETQYF; DNA: TGCGCCAGCAGCCGTTCCAGCGGGCAAGAGACCCAGTACTTC
V: TRBV7-9; D: TRBD1; J: TRBJ2-7; size: -; CDR3: CASSLPGQGIYEQYF; DNA: TGTGCCAGCAGCCTGCCGGGACAGGGAATCTACGAGCAGTACTTC
V: TRBV28; D: -; J: TRBJ2-2; size: once; CDR3: CASSLFRRLGDTGELFF; DNA: TGTGCCAGCAGTTTATTTCGCAGGTTGGGTGACACCGGGGAGCTGTTTTTT
V: TRBV9; D: -; J: TRBJ1-1; size: -; CDR3: CASSVAGNTEAFF; DNA: TGTGCCAGCAGCGTAGCGGGGAACACTGAAGCTTTCTTT
V: TRBV7-9; D: TRBD2; J: TRBJ2-1; size: -; CDR3: CASSIGLAGGRIF; DNA: TGTGCCAGCAGCATAGGACTAGCGGGGGGCCGGATCTTC
V: TRBV2; D: TRBD2; J: TRBJ2-5; size: -; CDR3: CARGLGETQYF; DNA: TGTGCCAGAGGACTAGGAGAGACCCAGTACTTC
V: TRBV14; D: TRBD2; J: TRBJ2-3; size: -; CDR3: CASSPPALAGTDTQYF; DNA: TGTGCCAGCAGCCCCCCTGCGCTAGCGGGCACAGATACGCAGTATTTT
V: TRBV27; D: TRBD2; J: TRBJ2-1; size: -; CDR3: CASSSGGNYNEQFF; DNA: TGTGCCAGCAGTTCCGGGGGGAACTACAATGAGCAGTTCTTC
V: TRBV6-5; D: TRBD1; J: TRBJ1-4; size: -; CDR3: CASSYGQGANEKLFF; DNA: TGTGCCAGCAGTTACGGACAGGGGGCTAATGAAAAACTGTTTTTT
V: TRBV19; D: -; J: TRBJ1-1; size: -; CDR3: CASGEVGLNTEAFF; DNA: TGTGCCAGTGGGGAGGTGGGGCTGAACACTGAAGCTTTCTTT
V: TRBV14; D: TRBD1; J: TRBJ2-3; size: -; CDR3: CASSGRDRVPDTQYF; DNA: TGTGCCAGCAGCGGCCGGGACAGGGTCCCAGATACGCAGTATTTT
V: TRBV7-2; D: -; J: TRBJ1-6; size: -; CDR3: CASSLAGGTNSPLHF; DNA: TGTGCCAGCAGCTTAGCGGGGGGGACCAATTCACCCCTCCACTTT
V: TRBV5-4; D: -; J: TRBJ1-4; size: few; CDR3: CASSPGEGVPEKLFF; DNA: TGTGCCAGCAGCCCCGGTGAGGGGGTTCCCGAAAAACTGTTTTTT
V: TRBV7-2; D: TRBD1; J: TRBJ1-3; size: -; CDR3: CASSQRQGAGGNTIYF; DNA: TGTGCCAGCAGCCAACGACAGGGGGCAGGTGGAAACACCATATATTTT
V: TRBV9; D: -; J: TRBJ1-2; size: -; CDR3: CASSEIRPGGADGYTF; DNA: TGTGCCAGCAGCGAGATCCGCCCGGGGGGGGCGGATGGCTACACCTTC
V: TRBV7-3; D: -; J: TRBJ1-2; size: -; CDR3: CASSLLAGQGSGGYTF; DNA: TGTGCCAGCAGCCTCCTAGCCGGGCAGGGGTCCGGTGGCTACACCTTC
V: TRBV7-9; D: TRBD1; J: TRBJ2-2; size: -; CDR3: CASSKRTGAHTGELFF; DNA: TGTGCCAGCAGCAAGAGGACAGGGGCGCACACCGGGGAGCTGTTTTTT
V: TRBV19; D: TRBD1; J: TRBJ2-7; size: -; CDR3: CASSKVWTGTYEQYF; DNA: TGTGCCAGTAGTAAGGTCTGGACAGGGACCTACGAGCAGTACTTC
V: TRBV5-4; D: TRBD1; J: TRBJ1-2; size: -; CDR3: CASSPTTGNGYTF; DNA: TGTGCCAGCAGCCCTACGACAGGGAATGGCTACACCTTC
V: TRBV5-6; D: TRBD1; J: TRBJ2-7; size: -; CDR3: CASSWRPGQGARQYF; DNA: TGTGCCAGCAGCTGGCGCCCGGGACAGGGGGCGCGGCAGTACTTC
V: TRBV7-2; D: TRBD2; J: TRBJ2-2; size: -; CDR3: CASSLVGLAGGELFF; DNA: TGTGCCAGCAGCTTAGTGGGACTAGCAGGCGGGGAGCTGTTTTTT
V: TRBV4-3; D: TRBD1; J: TRBJ2-7; size: once; CDR3: CASSLAGTGGYEQYF; DNA: TGCGCCAGCAGCCTCGCCGGGACAGGGGGCTACGAGCAGTACTTC
V: TRBV10-3; D: -; J: TRBJ2-4; size: few; CDR3: CAISGAGAPIQYF; DNA: TGTGCCATCAGTGGGGCGGGGGCTCCGATTCAGTACTTC
V: TRBV5-1; D: TRBD2; J: TRBJ2-3; size: -; CDR3: CASSLVSSGVRTDTQYF; DNA: TGCGCCAGCAGCTTGGTTAGTAGCGGGGTACGAACAGATACGCAGTATTTT
V: TRBV7-2; D: TRBD2; J: TRBJ2-1; size: -; CDR3: CASSLAGNSGAQFF; DNA: TGTGCCAGCAGCTTAGCAGGGAACAGCGGGGCGCAGTTCTTC
V: TRBV9; D: -; J: TRBJ2-2; size: -; CDR3: CASSPSGTLNTGELFF; DNA: TGTGCCAGCAGCCCATCCGGGACACTGAACACCGGGGAGCTGTTTTTT
V: TRBV7-2; D: TRBD1; J: TRBJ2-4; size: -; CDR3: CASSPRTGLTRNIQYF; DNA: TGTGCCAGCAGCCCACGGACAGGGTTGACCAGAAACATTCAGTACTTC
V: TRBV2; D: -; J: TRBJ2-5; size: -; CDR3: CASTTGQPSSKETQYF; DNA: TGTGCCAGCACTACAGGGCAGCCATCTTCTAAAGAGACCCAGTACTTC
V: TRBV7-9; D: TRBD2; J: TRBJ2-4; size: -; CDR3: CASSFGLAGGGYIQYF; DNA: TGTGCCAGCAGCTTCGGACTAGCGGGGGGTGGGTACATTCAGTACTTC
V: TRBV7-9; D: -; J: TRBJ2-7; size: -; CDR3: CASSLQGPGTMYEQYF; DNA: TGTGCCAGCAGCTTACAGGGGCCTGGGACTATGTACGAGCAGTACTTC
V: TRBV5-1; D: TRBD1; J: TRBJ1-2; size: -; CDR3: CASSLRQQGGREGYTF; DNA: TGCGCCAGCAGCTTGCGGCAGCAGGGGGGAAGGGAAGGCTACACCTTC